These 7 T cell receptor beta chains share one sample of origin, sequenced in a study of blood T cell repertoires in COVID-19. Only in-frame clones appear in the TCRdb table, and some are missing; sequencing was by immunoSEQ multiplex PCR. The table includes 55,000 to 75,000 clones, 55% to 80% detected once. What was sequenced was peripheral blood. These TCRs come from a woman in her seventies with COVID-19, enrolled during active disease.

The chain recombines TRBV6-6 with TRBJ1-5; D ambiguous. With 4 bases removed from V and 7 bases from J, the gap between germline ends came to 8 bases. The CDR3 length is 12 residues. The germline V gene encodes CDR1 MNHNY and CDR2 SVGAGI (reference sequence). CDR3 in DNA: TGTGCCAGCAGTTCCCCCCGGCAGCCCCAGCATTTT. Amino acid sequence: CASSSPRQPQHF.

V gene TRBV2 combines with J gene TRBJ1-5, with TRBD1 matching over 10 bases. This CDR3 spans 18 amino acids. Germline-derived CDR1 and CDR2 are SNHLY and FYNNEI. The trim removed 4 bases at V and 0 bases at J, leaving 9 bases unmatched. CDR3 sequence (DNA): TGTGCCAGCAGTGCCAGGACAGGGGGTTACAATAGCAATCAGCCCCAGCATTTT. Its protein is CASSARTGGYNSNQPQHF.

The rearrangement links TRBV5-4 to TRBJ1-2, with 7 bases lining up with TRBD1. This CDR3 contains 12 residues. Looked up from germline, CDR1 is SGHNT and CDR2 is YYREEE (reference sequence). V lost 4 bases and J lost 5; bases outside the gene matches: 2. The CDR3 bases are TGTGCCAGCAGCGCGACAGGGTATGGCTACACCTTC. Translation gives CASSATGYGYTF.

The V gene is TRBV5-1, the J gene TRBJ1-1, with TRBD1 matching over 7 bases. The J segment lost 6 bases and the V segment lost 4 bases, leaving 12 bases of the junction unmatched. This CDR3 spans 15 amino acids. Germline V lookup: CDR1 SGHRS, CDR2 YFSETQ. The CDR3 nucleotides are TGCGCCAGCAGCGCGAGACAGGGCAGCCGGGCTGAAGCTTTCTTT. Translated: CASSARQGSRAEAFF.

By share of the sample, this clone is medium-sized (0.01 to 0.1%). The CDR3 is CASSVGGSQETQYF. The CDR3 nucleotides are TGTGCCAGCAGCGTAGGGGGCAGCCAAGAGACCCAGTACTTC. V and J are TRBV9 and TRBJ2-5; tentatively, D is TRBD1 (5 bases). This CDR3 comprises 14 residues. Deletions cut 0 bases from V and 1 base from J, with 7 bases between. From germline, CDR1 is SGDLS and CDR2 YYNGEE.

The J gene is TRBJ2-7, the V gene TRBV19; TRBD2 might be the D (5 bases). With 3 bases removed from V and 0 bases from J, the gap between germline ends came to 12 bases. This CDR3 contains 15 residues. The germline gives CDR1 LNHDA, CDR2 SQIVND (reference sequence). The CDR3 DNA reads TGTGCCAGTAGTATTTTTGGGGAGAACTCCTACGAGCAGTACTTC. Its protein is CASSIFGENSYEQYF.

In this sample, this clone turned up many times. CDR3 region: CASSEGGGRQTQYF. The CDR3 coding sequence is TGTGCCAGCAGTGAAGGAGGAGGGAGACAGACCCAGTACTTC. The chain employs TRBV2 and TRBJ2-5; the D gene is possibly TRBD2 (6 bases). The CDR3 consists of 14 residues. Germline V gives CDR1 SNHLY, CDR2 FYNNEI. V was pared by 1 base and J by 6 bases, with 12 bases between.